This entry is about one T cell receptor beta chain. What it binds is not known. Trimming took 5 bases from V and 8 from J; bases not matched to a gene: 16. Germline assignment: CDR1 SQVTM and CDR2 ANQGSEA. The CDR3 covers 16 residues. This entry is derived from a study of shared clonotypes between healthy human individuals. Notes on the study in general: Large depth notwithstanding, sorted-subset sequencing proved incomplete by rarefaction. Represented diversity, genetic and exposure-history alike, was limited by few donors.

The input for sorted-subset replicate PCRs was 200 ng DNA, 25,000 to 35,000 T cell genomes. In the original analysis: ImmunoSEQ only sent back junction sequences with no quality scores, so filtering was done differently. Only in-frame clones appear in the TCRdb table, and some are missing; sequencing was by immunoSEQ multiplex PCR. That table is the source of V, J and clone size, and D and trimming were worked out from the DNA. The sample includes over a million clones, 75% to 85% seen only once; the top ten take about 0.52%. Source material: memory CD4+ T cells from PBMCs. Subset here: CD45RA-negative fraction. The receptor's source is a man younger than 35 in good health. Some clones in this sample may be carry-over from other donors' samples. V is TRBV29-1 and J is TRBJ2-1; 9 bases agree with TRBD2. CDR3 loop: CSVRAGGPRAGHEQFF. CDR3 nucleotides: TGCAGCGTTAGAGCGGGAGGCCCGAGAGCCGGGCATGAGCAGTTCTTC.